These 15 T cell receptor beta chains share one sample of origin, sequenced in a study of identical twins. TCRdb re-called the 5' RACE reads through MiXCR, storing one row per CDR3 protein. The sample lists around 690,000 distinct CDR3 sequences; 21% were seen once. These data also formed part of another study, on T cells expressing NK-cell markers.

Sequenced sample: PBMCs. The origin of the receptors is a woman aged 18-29 years in good health.

This clonotype has at least ten counts. V and J are TRBV10-3 and TRBJ1-2, with 7 nucleotides matching TRBD1. CDR3 length: 13 amino acids. V shed 6 bases and J 7 bases; nucleotides not matched to a gene: 8. Germline V lookup: CDR1 ENHRY, CDR2 SYGVKD. CDR3 nucleotides: TGTGCCATCAGGAATACAGGGGAGAGTGGCTACACCTTC. Amino acid sequence: CAIRNTGESGYTF.

The CDR3 spells CASSDRGSYGYTF. For the CDR3, the DNA is TGCGCCAGCAGCGACAGGGGGTCCTATGGCTACACCTTC. The rearrangement uses TRBV5-1 and TRBJ1-2, with 9 bases identical to TRBD1. The CDR3 runs 13 residues. The germline V gene has CDR1 SGHRS and CDR2 YFSETQ. V shed 4 bases and J 4 bases; nucleotides not matched to a gene: 2.

This clonotype was observed at least ten times. The chain uses TRBV20-1 and TRBJ2-1; 9 bases agree with TRBD1. After removal of 3 bases from V and 2 bases from J, the junction contained 2 bases not matched to a gene. CDR3 length equals 14 residues. CDR1 DFQATT and CDR2 SNEGSKA come from the germline V gene (reference sequence). CDR3: CSARRTGAYNEQFF. As DNA, the CDR3 is TGCAGTGCTAGGAGGACAGGGGCCTACAATGAGCAGTTCTTC.

This clonotype showed up many times. The rearrangement joins TRBV4-3 to TRBJ2-5; D is unclear. The ends were cut back, 1 base at V and 3 bases at J, with 6 bases in the middle. Germline CDR1 and CDR2: LGHNA and YSLEER. The CDR3 is made up of 13 amino acids. The CDR3 here is CASSQAPKETQYF. The DNA of the CDR3 is TGCGCCAGCAGCCAAGCCCCGAAAGAGACCCAGTACTTC.

This chain links TRBV5-1 with TRBJ2-1; TRBD2 aligns across 8 bases. There are 15 residues in the CDR3. Unmatched junction bases numbered 8, after V lost 4 bases and J lost 5 bases. CDR1 and CDR2 from the germline V gene are SGHRS and YFSETQ. The CDR3 DNA reads as TGCGCCAGCAGCGAAACGGGGGGGCCTAACAATGAGCAGTTCTTC. Protein: CASSETGGPNNEQFF.

The V call is TRBV6-2 or TRBV6-3, the J call TRBJ2-2, with D possibly matching TRBD1 (5 bases). Trimming removed 4 bases at V and 3 bases at J, with 9 bases between. Germline values: CDR1 MNHEY, CDR2 SVGEGT. CDR3 length: 14 residues. CDR3 amino acids: CASSSGADTGELFF. The DNA for the CDR3 is TGTGCCAGCAGTTCTGGGGCCGACACCGGGGAGCTGTTTTTT.

There are a few counts of this clonotype. The chain links TRBV12-3 or TRBV12-4 to TRBJ2-7; 7 bases map to TRBD1. The CDR3 loop spans 14 amino acids. V lost 3 bases, J lost 6 bases, and 8 bases stayed unmatched. Here the CDR3 DNA reads TGTGCCAGCAGTTTTCCGTCCAGGGGGTCCGAGCAGTACTTC. Its protein product is CASSFPSRGSEQYF.

The chain links TRBV29-1 to TRBJ2-7, with D possibly TRBD2 on 5 matching bases. The CDR3 consists of 12 residues. Trimming removed 6 bases at V and 5 bases at J, with 14 bases between. Per the germline V gene, CDR1 is SQVTM and CDR2 is ANQGSEA. CDR3 sequence: CSVTSTADEQYF. The DNA of the CDR3 is TGCAGCGTCACAAGTACAGCGGACGAGCAGTACTTC.

This sequence joins TRBV4-1 and TRBJ2-5; 7 nucleotides line up with TRBD2. CDR1 MGHRA and CDR2 YSYEKL come from the germline V gene. The V and J ends lost 3 bases and 5 bases, in that order; junction bases with no gene match: 9. There are 15 residues in the CDR3. DNA for the CDR3: TGCGCCAGCAGCCACAAGGGAGGGGAATTGGAGACCCAGTACTTC. This codes for CASSHKGGELETQYF.

This clonotype was seen ten or more times. The chain is built from TRBV5-1 and TRBJ2-1; 7 nucleotides line up with TRBD2. The V segment lost 4 bases and the J segment 2 bases; nucleotides outside the gene matches: 6. Germline CDR1 SGHRS, CDR2 YFSETQ. The CDR3 is made up of 15 amino acids. The CDR3 protein is CASSPGGVTYNEQFF. DNA of the CDR3: TGCGCCAGCAGCCCGGGGGGAGTGACCTACAATGAGCAGTTCTTC.

This clonotype was picked up one time. The chain joins TRBV30 to TRBJ2-1, with 10 bases fitting TRBD2. The germline V gene encodes CDR1 GTSNPN and CDR2 SVGIG (reference sequence). This CDR3 has 15 amino acids. Germline trimming cut 3 bases from V and 5 bases from J; bases unmatched to any gene: 7. CDR3 residues: CAWSLAGGTNNEQFF. The CDR3 DNA reads TGTGCCTGGAGCTTAGCGGGAGGAACGAACAATGAGCAGTTCTTC.

The chain recombines TRBV9 with TRBJ2-2; D gene unclear. The CDR3 consists of 13 residues. Trimming took 0 bases from V and 10 from J, leaving 10 bases between them. Germline V gene lookup returns CDR1 SGDLS and CDR2 YYNGEE. CDR3 protein: CASSVDRDEELFF. CDR3 nucleotide sequence: TGTGCCAGCAGCGTAGACAGAGATGAGGAGCTGTTTTTT.

The chain joins TRBV27 to TRBJ2-3; 9 nucleotides agree with TRBD2. After removal of 3 bases from V and 5 bases from J, the junction contained 6 bases not matched to a gene. The CDR3 is 15 residues long. Germline V gene data show CDR1 as MNHEY and CDR2 as SMNVEV (reference sequence). The CDR3 loop reads CASSFMRGGQDTQYF. CDR3 nucleotides: TGTGCCAGCAGTTTCATGCGGGGGGGCCAAGATACGCAGTATTTT.

There are a few counts of this clonotype. The gene calls are TRBV12-3 or TRBV12-4 and TRBJ1-4; no firm D call. V shed 5 bases and J shed 6 bases, with 13 bases lying between them. CDR3 length: 14 residues. CDR3 region: CASSTGFLDEKLFF. Here the CDR3 DNA reads TGTGCCAGCAGTACCGGGTTCCTGGATGAAAAACTGTTTTTT.

There are a few counts of this clonotype. The chain links TRBV25-1 to TRBJ2-1; D ambiguous. Trimming left V 3 bases short and J 7 bases short, with 10 bases between. This CDR3 comprises 13 residues. The germline CDR1 and CDR2 sequences are MGHDK and SYGVNS. CDR3 sequence: CASSDSGINEQFF. CDR3 bases: TGTGCCAGCAGTGACTCTGGGATAAATGAGCAGTTCTTC.